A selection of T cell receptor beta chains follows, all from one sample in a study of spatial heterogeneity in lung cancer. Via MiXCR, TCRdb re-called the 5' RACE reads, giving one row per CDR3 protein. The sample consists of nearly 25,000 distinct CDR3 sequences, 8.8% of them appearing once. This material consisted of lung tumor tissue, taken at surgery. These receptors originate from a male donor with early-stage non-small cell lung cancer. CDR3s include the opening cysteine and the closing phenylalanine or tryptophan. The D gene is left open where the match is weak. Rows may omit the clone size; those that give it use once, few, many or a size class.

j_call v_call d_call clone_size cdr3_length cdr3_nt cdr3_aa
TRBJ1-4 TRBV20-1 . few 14 TGCAGTGCCCAGAACAGGGAAGAGAGTGAAAAACTGTTTTTT CSAQNREESEKLFF
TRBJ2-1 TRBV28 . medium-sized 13 TGTGCCAGCAGTTCGCAGGTTAAGTATGAGCAGTTCTTC CASSSQVKYEQFF
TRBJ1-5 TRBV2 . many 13 TGTGCCAGCACCCGGACCCCCAATCAGCCCCAGCATTTT CASTRTPNQPQHF
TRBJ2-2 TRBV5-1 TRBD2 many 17 TGCGCCAGCAGCTTGGGGATCCAGCGGGGGAACACCGGGGAGCTGTTTTTT CASSLGIQRGNTGELFF
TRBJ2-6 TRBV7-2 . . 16 TGTGCCAGCAGCTTAGTTTGGGTCTCTGGGGCCAACGTCCTGACTTTC CASSLVWVSGANVLTF
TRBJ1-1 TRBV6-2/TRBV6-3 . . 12 TGTGCCAGCAAAAAGGAGGTCTCGGAAGCTTTCTTT CASKKEVSEAFF
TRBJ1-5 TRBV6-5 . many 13 TGTGCCAGCAGGACGGGACCCCTTCAGCCCCAGCATTTT CASRTGPLQPQHF
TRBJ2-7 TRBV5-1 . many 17 TGCGCCAGCAGCGTCGGAAGTGAAAAGGGGCGGCCTTACGAGCAGTACTTC CASSVGSEKGRPYEQYF
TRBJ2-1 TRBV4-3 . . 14 TGCGCCAGCAGCCATCAATATGGGGACAATGAGCAGTTCTTC CASSHQYGDNEQFF
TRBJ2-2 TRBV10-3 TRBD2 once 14 TGTGCCATCAGTGAGGGGACTACAACCGGGGAGCTGTTTTTT CAISEGTTTGELFF
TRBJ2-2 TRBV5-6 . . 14 TGTGCCAGCAGCTTTTTTACGAACACCGGGGAGCTGTTTTTT CASSFFTNTGELFF
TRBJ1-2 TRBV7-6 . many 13 TGTGCCAGCAGCTTTCTAAATAACTATGGCTACACCTTC CASSFLNNYGYTF
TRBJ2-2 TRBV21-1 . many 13 TGTGCCAGCGGGAAGGGGGCCGCCGGGGAGCTGTTTTTT CASGKGAAGELFF
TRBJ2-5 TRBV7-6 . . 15 TGTGCCAGCAGCGGCATCACGGGGAGTCAAGAGACCCAGTACTTC CASSGITGSQETQYF
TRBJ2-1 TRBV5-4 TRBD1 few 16 TGTGCCAGCAGCTCTTTACAGGGGAGCACCTACAATGAGCAGTTCTTC CASSSLQGSTYNEQFF
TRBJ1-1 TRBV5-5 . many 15 TGTGCCAGCAGCTCGACAACTTTCATGAACACTGAAGCTTTCTTT CASSSTTFMNTEAFF
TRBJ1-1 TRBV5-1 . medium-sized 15 TGCGCCAGCAGCTGGGAGCAGGGGTCGGGCACTGAAGCTTTCTTT CASSWEQGSGTEAFF
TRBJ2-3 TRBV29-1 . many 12 TGCAGCATCCGAGGTAGTCTAGATACGCAGTATTTT CSIRGSLDTQYF
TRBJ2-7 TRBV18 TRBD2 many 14 TGTGCCAGCTCCTCCCCGGGACTAGAATACGAGCAGTACTTC CASSSPGLEYEQYF
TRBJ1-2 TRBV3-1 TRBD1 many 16 TGTGCCAGCAGCCATTATGGACAGGGGGCCTACTATGGCTACACCTTC CASSHYGQGAYYGYTF
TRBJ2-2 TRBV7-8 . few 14 TGTGCCAGCAGTCAATATATGTACACCGGGGAGCTGTTTTTT CASSQYMYTGELFF
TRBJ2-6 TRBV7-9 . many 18 TGTGCCAGCAGCCCCCGGACGTTCGGCCCCTCTGGGGCCAACGTCCTGACTTTC CASSPRTFGPSGANVLTF
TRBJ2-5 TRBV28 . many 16 TGTGCCAGCAGCATGGCCGTGACTTCGGATGGTGAGACCCAGTACTTC CASSMAVTSDGETQYF
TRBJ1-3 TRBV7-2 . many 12 TGTGCCAGCAGCTTACTGGGAAACACCATATATTTT CASSLLGNTIYF
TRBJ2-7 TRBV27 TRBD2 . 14 TGTGCCAGCAGTCTTGCGGGGGGGCCGAGTGAGCAGTACTTC CASSLAGGPSEQYF
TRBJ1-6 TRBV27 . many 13 TGTGCCAGCAGGGATATATATAATTCACCCCTCCACTTT CASRDIYNSPLHF
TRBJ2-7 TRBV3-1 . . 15 TGTGCCAGCAGCCGCTTACCGCAGGGGTCTGGCGAGCAGTACTTC CASSRLPQGSGEQYF
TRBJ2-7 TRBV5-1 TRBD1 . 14 TGCGCCAGCAGCTTGGCGGGACAGAACTACGAGCAGTACTTC CASSLAGQNYEQYF
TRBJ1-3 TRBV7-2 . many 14 TGTGCCAGCAGCTCAGGGCCCCTAGGAAACACCATATATTTT CASSSGPLGNTIYF
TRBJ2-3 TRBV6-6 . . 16 TGTGCCAGCAGTTACGGTTTCGAACTCCGAACAGATACGCAGTATTTT CASSYGFELRTDTQYF
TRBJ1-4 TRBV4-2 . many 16 TGTGCCAGCAGCCAAGGATGGGGGATCCCTAATGAAAAACTGTTTTTT CASSQGWGIPNEKLFF
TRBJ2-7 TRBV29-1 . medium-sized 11 TGCAGCGCCCGGGAGTCCTACGAGCAGTACTTC CSARESYEQYF
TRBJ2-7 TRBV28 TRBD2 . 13 TGTGCCAGCAGCCCTCCCGTGCGGGGGGAGCAGTACTTC CASSPPVRGEQYF
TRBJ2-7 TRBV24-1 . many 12 TGTGCCACCAGTGGTGACGGAGACGAGCAGTACTTC CATSGDGDEQYF
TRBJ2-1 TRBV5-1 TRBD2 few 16 TGCGCCAGCAGCTTCACGACTAGCGGGGTGACAGATGAGCAGTTCTTC CASSFTTSGVTDEQFF
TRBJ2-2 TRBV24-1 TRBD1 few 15 TGTGCCACTCGAGAGGGACAGGGTCGGTCCGGGGAGCTGTTTTTT CATREGQGRSGELFF
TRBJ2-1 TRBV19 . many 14 TGTGCCAGTAGTATACCCTCTGCAGACAATGAGCAGTTCTTC CASSIPSADNEQFF